This TCR beta chain was recorded in a study of T cells in pancreatic ductal adenocarcinoma. The repertoire was sequenced with immunoSEQ multiplex PCR; TCRdb's copy has only in-frame clones and lacks some. The table has around 94,000 clones, roughly 96% seen once; the top ten hold under 3.5%. The ends lost 5 bases at V and 6 bases at J; junction bases unmatched: 8. The CDR3 runs 15 residues. Germline values: CDR1 SGHTA, CDR2 FQGTGA. Selected pancreatic ductal adenocarcinoma patients had undergone surgery without neoadjuvant therapy. The V call is TRBV7-3, the J call TRBJ2-2; 8 bases agree with TRBD2. The sequenced sample was PBMCs. The TCR originated in a human donor with pancreatic ductal adenocarcinoma. The CDR3 is CASSTQAGAAGELFF. The CDR3 coding sequence is TGTGCCAGCAGCACCCAAGCGGGAGCGGCCGGGGAGCTGTTTTTT. The full variable domain, completed using reference TRBV7-3 and TRBJ2-2, is GAGVSQTPSNKVTEKGKYVELRCDPISGHTALYWYRQSLGQGPEFLIYFQGTGAADDSGLPNDRFFAVRPEGSVSTLKIQRTERGDSAVYLCASSTQAGAAGELFFGEGSRLTVL.